What follows describes a single T cell receptor beta chain. Germline V gene sequence: CDR1 SGHRS, CDR2 YFSETQ. The CDR3 runs 14 residues. V shed 0 bases and J shed 7 bases, with 11 bases lying between them. The data were obtained in a study of CD8+CD57+ T cells in acquired aplastic anemia. Genomic DNA provided the template from which TCR beta VDJ and CDR3 profiles were obtained. TCRdb reanalysed the reads using MiXCR and keeps one entry per CDR3 protein. The sample contains 150,000 to 200,000 distinct CDR3 sequences, 64% of which appear only once. The chain has TRBV5-1 and TRBJ1-5; D possibly corresponds to TRBD1 (6 bases). The TCR sequence derives from a human donor with severe aplastic anemia or a healthy control (not recorded which). The source material was sorted CD4+, CD8+, or CD8+CD57+ T cells (not recorded which) from PBMCs. This chain's CDR3 is CASSLGQEGQPQHF. The CDR3 DNA follows: TGCGCCAGCAGCTTGGGACAGGAGGGACAGCCCCAGCATTTT. The complete variable domain, with remaining parts taken from reference TRBV5-1 and TRBJ1-5, reads KAGVTQTPRYLIKTRGQQVTLSCSPISGHRSVSWYQQTPGQGLQFLFEYFSETQRNKGNFPGRFSGRQFSNSRSEMNVSTLELGDSALYLCASSLGQEGQPQHFGDGTRLSIL.